A single sample gave rise to the 22 T cell receptor beta chains below, sequenced in a study of PD-L1 blockade in urothelial cancer. TCRdb keeps only in-frame clones here, not all; method: immunoSEQ multiplex PCR. Of 70,000 to 75,000 clones listed, around four fifths are singletons. The input for sequencing was PBMCs, taken around atezolizumab (anti-PD-L1) treatment. The receptors were gathered from a man aged 70-80 years with urothelial cancer.

The chain carries TRBV7-2 and TRBJ2-3; unclear D gene. The CDR3 runs 15 residues. The germline V and J ends were trimmed by 0 bases and 0 bases, with 7 bases remaining between them. Germline V gives CDR1 SGHTA, CDR2 FQGNSA. The CDR3 DNA reads TGTGCCAGCAGCTTAGCGGTAACTAGCACAGATACGCAGTATTTT. Protein product: CASSLAVTSTDTQYF.

J is TRBJ2-7 and V is TRBV5-6, with D possibly being TRBD2 (6 bases). The ends were cut back, 4 bases at V and 6 bases at J, with 20 bases in the middle. The germline gives CDR1 SGHDT, CDR2 YYEEEE. The CDR3 length is 15 residues. The CDR3 spells CASSPRAGLASEQYF. In DNA, the CDR3 is TGTGCCAGCAGCCCCCGAGCGGGCCTAGCCTCCGAGCAGTACTTC.

This sequence joins TRBV25-1 and TRBJ1-1; 7 nucleotides line up with TRBD1. After removal of 4 bases from V and 4 bases from J, the junction contained 6 bases not matched to a gene. From germline, CDR1 is MGHDK and CDR2 SYGVNS. This CDR3 comprises 14 residues. The CDR3 sequence: CASSALRGRTEAFF. In DNA form, the CDR3 reads TGTGCCAGCAGTGCCCTGAGGGGGCGCACTGAAGCTTTCTTT.

The V gene is TRBV6-4, the J gene TRBJ2-3, with TRBD2 matching 10 bases. The V gene's germline CDR1 is MRHNA and CDR2 SNTAGT. Trimming at V came to 4 bases and at J to 6 bases, leaving 7 bases not matched to a gene. The CDR3 loop spans 15 amino acids. The CDR3 DNA reads TGTGCCAGCAGTGCCCTAGCGGGAGCGGGGGATACGCAGTATTTT. Translated: CASSALAGAGDTQYF.

The CDR3 spells CASSGPGLTGELFF. CDR3 bases: TGTGCCAGCTCAGGACCGGGGTTGACCGGGGAGCTGTTTTTT. This chain uses TRBV6-6 with TRBJ2-2; perhaps TRBD2 as D (5 bases). The CDR3 has 14 residues. V shed 8 bases and J shed 5 bases, with 15 bases lying between them. The germline gives CDR1 MNHNY, CDR2 SVGAGI (reference sequence).

The J gene is TRBJ2-1, the V gene TRBV27; 8 nucleotides line up with TRBD2. Trimming at V came to 6 bases and at J to 8 bases, leaving 15 bases not matched to a gene. The CDR3 extends over 16 amino acids. Germline V lookup: CDR1 MNHEY, CDR2 SMNVEV (reference sequence). CDR3: CASSHSGTSTGYEQFF. CDR3 nucleotides: TGTGCCAGCAGCCACTCCGGGACTAGTACAGGATATGAGCAGTTCTTC.

The chain uses TRBV6-5 and TRBJ2-3; D is ambiguous. The V end was cut by 6 bases, the J end by 2 bases, with 12 bases between. Germline values: CDR1 MNHEY, CDR2 SVGAGI. The CDR3 loop spans 14 amino acids. Here the CDR3 reads CASRAMAATDTQYF. In DNA form, the CDR3 reads TGTGCCAGCAGGGCCATGGCGGCCACAGATACGCAGTATTTT.

CDR3 nucleotide sequence: TGTGCCAGCAGTGGCGGGGGACTAGCGGGTCGATTGGTGCAGTTCTTC. It specifies CASSGGGLAGRLVQFF. V is TRBV2 and J is TRBJ2-1; 12 bases map to TRBD2. This CDR3 spans 16 amino acids. Per germline, CDR1 SNHLY and CDR2 FYNNEI. With 4 bases clipped from V and 12 bases from J, the junction kept 13 bases outside the gene matches.

This chain connects TRBV2 to TRBJ2-3, with 11 bases identical to TRBD2. Trimming took 6 bases from V and 2 from J; bases not matched to a gene: 7. The CDR3 runs 16 residues. The germline CDR1 and CDR2 sequences are SNHLY and FYNNEI. The CDR3 nucleotides read TGTGCCAGCAGAGCTCCGGGACTAGCGGACACAGATACGCAGTATTTT. As protein: CASRAPGLADTDTQYF.

The rearrangement uses TRBV9 and TRBJ2-7; TRBD2 matches 8 bases. V dropped 3 bases and J dropped 9; count of bases not matched to a gene: 17. CDR1 is SGDLS and CDR2 is YYNGEE in the germline V gene. The CDR3 is made up of 16 amino acids. In nucleotides, the CDR3 is TGTGCCAGCAGCGCCCGGGGTGAGGGACTAGGCCGCGGGCAGTACTTC. Translation gives CASSARGEGLGRGQYF.

This chain joins TRBV5-1 and TRBJ2-1; a possible D gene is TRBD2 (6 bases). CDR1 is SGHRS and CDR2 is YFSETQ in the germline V gene. Trimming left V 0 bases short and J 7 bases short, with 11 bases between. The CDR3 has 14 residues. The CDR3 protein is CASSLGRGGNEQFF. In DNA, the CDR3 is TGCGCCAGCAGCTTGGGGCGGGGTGGGAATGAGCAGTTCTTC.

The chain joins TRBV6-5 to TRBJ2-7, with D possibly TRBD2 on 5 matching bases. Germline lookup yields CDR1 MNHEY and CDR2 SVGAGI. CDR3 length: 13 amino acids. Trimming removed 6 bases at V and 3 bases at J, with 12 bases between. CDR3 in amino acids: CASSRTGNYEQYF. DNA of the CDR3: TGTGCCAGCAGCCGGACGGGGAACTACGAGCAGTACTTC.

By share of the sample, this clone is medium-sized. This chain joins TRBV2 and TRBJ2-7; 9 positions agree with TRBD1. Trimming removed 2 bases from V and 2 bases from J; junction bases left unmatched: 16. The germline CDR1 and CDR2 sequences are SNHLY and FYNNEI. CDR3 length: 19 residues. Written as DNA, the CDR3 is TGTGCCAGCAGTGAACAAACGTTAGACGGGACAGGGATTCCCTACGAGCAGTACTTC. The encoded protein is CASSEQTLDGTGIPYEQYF.

The chain joins TRBV9 to TRBJ2-7; weak D call: TRBD2 (6 bases). Germline V gene lookup returns CDR1 SGDLS and CDR2 YYNGEE. The CDR3 loop spans 16 amino acids. Here the CDR3 reads CARRRGRRPRSYEQYF. CDR3 DNA: TGTGCTAGGCGGAGGGGTCGTCGACCCCGATCCTACGAGCAGTACTTC.

The chain combines TRBV18 with TRBJ2-7, with D possibly matching TRBD1 (5 bases). In germline, CDR1 is KGHSH, CDR2 LQKENI. The CDR3 is 16 residues long. The V gene lost 2 bases and the J gene lost 2 bases, with 16 bases spanning the gap. Here the CDR3 DNA reads TGTGCCAGCTCACCAGAAGGCAGGGTCTTCCCCTACGAGCAGTACTTC. Encoded protein: CASSPEGRVFPYEQYF.

This clone has only one observation. The chain recombines TRBV5-1 with TRBJ2-7; 8 bases match TRBD2. The CDR3 has 14 residues. Losses at the gene ends were 0 bases for V and 7 bases for J; bases not matched to a gene: 6. Per the germline V gene, CDR1 is SGHRS and CDR2 is YFSETQ. As DNA, the CDR3 is TGCGCCAGCAGCTTGGGGCAGGGCGGGGGGGAGCAGTACTTC. Its translation: CASSLGQGGGEQYF.

The rearrangement uses TRBV29-1 and TRBJ2-1; 10 bases are a match to TRBD2. Germline-derived CDR1 and CDR2 are SQVTM and ANQGSEA. The CDR3 runs to 14 residues. Trimming cost V 3 bases and J 9 bases; bases outside gene matches: 8. As DNA, the CDR3 is TGCAGCGTTGATGTAGTAGCGGGAGGAGGTGAGCAGTTCTTC. Its translation is CSVDVVAGGGEQFF.

V usage is TRBV28 and J usage is TRBJ2-2; 7 bases match TRBD2. This CDR3 comprises 14 residues. From germline, CDR1 is MDHEN and CDR2 SYDVKM. V was pared by 6 bases and J by 4 bases, with 5 bases of the junction left unmatched. The CDR3 bases are TGTGCCAGCAGGGGGGGGATTATCACCGGGGAGCTGTTTTTT. Its translation is CASRGGIITGELFF.

CDR3 in amino acids: CATQGRRGAGYGYTF. CDR3 coding DNA: TGTGCCACCCAAGGCCGCAGGGGCGCTGGCTATGGCTACACCTTC. The chain joins TRBV28 to TRBJ1-2, with a possible D match to TRBD1 (6 bases). The CDR3 runs 15 residues. Germline V gene lookup returns CDR1 MDHEN and CDR2 SYDVKM. The V end was cut by 10 bases, the J end by 4 bases, with 22 bases between.

This clone was counted a single time. This chain uses TRBV27 with TRBJ2-3, with D possibly being TRBD1 (6 bases). Germline V CDR1 and CDR2: MNHEY, SMNVEV (reference sequence). With 4 bases removed from V and 2 bases from J, the gap between germline ends came to 13 bases. The CDR3 loop spans 15 amino acids. CDR3 DNA sequence: TGTGCCAGCAGTTCCCGGACAGCGTACACAGATACGCAGTATTTT. Translating gives CASSSRTAYTDTQYF.

Only one count was recorded for this clone. The chain joins TRBV6-1 to TRBJ2-7; a possible D gene is TRBD2 (5 bases). The CDR3 length is 13 residues. CDR1 and CDR2 from the germline V gene are MNHNS and SASEGT. Between the trimmed V and J ends, which lost 4 bases and 4 bases, there was a span of 11 bases. CDR3 coding DNA: TGTGCCAGCAGTGTACTAGTTTCTTACGAGCAGTACTTC. As protein: CASSVLVSYEQYF.

The rearrangement links TRBV5-6 to TRBJ2-5; possible D gene TRBD2, 7 bases. This CDR3 contains 15 residues. V shed 4 bases and J shed 5 bases, with 18 bases lying between them. Germline CDR1 reads SGHDT; CDR2 reads YYEEEE. The CDR3 region is CASSPYRGAGETQYF. The CDR3 DNA is TGTGCCAGCAGCCCATACCGGGGGGCGGGGGAGACCCAGTACTTC.